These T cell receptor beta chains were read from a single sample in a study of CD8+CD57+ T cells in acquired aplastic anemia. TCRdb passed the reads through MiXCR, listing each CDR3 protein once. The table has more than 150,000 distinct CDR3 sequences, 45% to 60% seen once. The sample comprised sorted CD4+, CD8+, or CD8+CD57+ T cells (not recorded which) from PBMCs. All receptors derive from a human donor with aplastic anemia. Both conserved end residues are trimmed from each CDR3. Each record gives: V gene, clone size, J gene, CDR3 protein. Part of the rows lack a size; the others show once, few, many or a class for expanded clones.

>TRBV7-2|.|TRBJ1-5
ASSLNLNQPQH
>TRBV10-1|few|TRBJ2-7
ASSVLAGPAYEQY
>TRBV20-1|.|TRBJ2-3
SAPGQGLGDTQY
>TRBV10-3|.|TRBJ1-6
ATRGQGNSPLH
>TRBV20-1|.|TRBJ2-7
SVGQGKYEQY
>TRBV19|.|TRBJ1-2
ASSPDGSIGYT
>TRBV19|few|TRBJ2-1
ASSIVSKKDEQF
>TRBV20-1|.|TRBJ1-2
SARDGGHHNYGYT
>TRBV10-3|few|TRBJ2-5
AISSTGGQETQY
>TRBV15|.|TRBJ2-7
ATRGTGGYEQY
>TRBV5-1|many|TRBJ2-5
ASSADVQETQY
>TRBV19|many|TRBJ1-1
ASTQQGSGAEAF
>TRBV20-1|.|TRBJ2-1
SASWGANNEQF
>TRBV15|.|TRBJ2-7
ATSRDRVDEQY
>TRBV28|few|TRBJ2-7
ASAPGQAYEQY
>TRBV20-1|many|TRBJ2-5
SASAGAAQETQY
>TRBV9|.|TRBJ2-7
ASSVTGGRDEQY
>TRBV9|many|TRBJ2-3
ASSITSGGDTQY
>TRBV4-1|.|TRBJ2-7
ASSQDSWGASYDQY
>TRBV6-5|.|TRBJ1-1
ASSYSRLNTEAF
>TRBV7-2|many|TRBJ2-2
ASSLEGRGTGELF
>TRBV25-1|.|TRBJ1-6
ASSADRGKSPLH
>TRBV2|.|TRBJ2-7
ASSSSGSSYEQY
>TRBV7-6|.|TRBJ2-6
ASSPDFGANVLT
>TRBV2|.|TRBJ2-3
ASSLGVWTQY
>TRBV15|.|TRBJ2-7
ATSRVRGQAYEQY
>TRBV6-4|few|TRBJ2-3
ASSETAGGSDTQY
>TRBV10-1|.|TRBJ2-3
ASSLGLAGSTETQY
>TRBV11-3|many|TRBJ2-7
ASSLVGRIPYEQY
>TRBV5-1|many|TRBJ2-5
ASSWKDRAGTSLLQETQY
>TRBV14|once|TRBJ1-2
ASSQYGYT
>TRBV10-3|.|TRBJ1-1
AISESFGRGGAEAF
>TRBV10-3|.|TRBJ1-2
AISRTDGYT
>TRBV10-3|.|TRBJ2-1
AIRASAGDEQF
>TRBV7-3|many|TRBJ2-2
ASSFRGGAFGELF
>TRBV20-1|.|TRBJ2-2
SAGAGGAGGELF
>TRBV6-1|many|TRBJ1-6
ASRPQMTNNSPLH